This entry lists 6 T cell receptor beta chains sequenced from one sample in a study of Graves' ophthalmopathy and Graves' hyperthyroidism. Amplification from RNA transcripts yielded the TCR beta CDR3 regions. RT-PCR in the first round used HTBI primers; a second-round multiplex PCR followed. One entry per CDR3 protein results from TCRdb running MiXCR on the multiplex PCR reads. Of 200,000 to 250,000 distinct CDR3 sequences listed, around 30% are singletons. The sequenced sample was peripheral blood. Receptors originate from a man between 45 and 60 years old with Graves' ophthalmopathy.

This clonotype appeared many times. This chain joins TRBV30 and TRBJ2-3; 10 bases are shared with TRBD1. Trimming cost V 0 bases and J 0 bases; bases outside gene matches: 6. CDR3 length equals 17 residues. The V gene's germline CDR1 is GTSNPN and CDR2 SVGIG (reference sequence). The CDR3: CAWSVGTGAPSTDTQYF. The CDR3 DNA follows: TGTGCCTGGAGTGTAGGGACAGGGGCTCCTAGCACAGATACGCAGTATTTT. Combining the CDR3 with reference TRBV30 and TRBJ2-3 gives the whole variable domain SQTIHQWPATLVQPVGSPLSLECTVEGTSNPNLYWYRQAAGRGLQLLFYSVGIGQISSEVPQNLSASRPQDRQFILSSKKLLLSDSGFYLCAWSVGTGAPSTDTQYFGPGTRLTVL.

This clonotype has a count of ten or more. V gene TRBV11-3 combines with J gene TRBJ2-7; TRBD2 matches 12 bases. J lost 6 bases, V lost 0 bases, and 9 bases had no gene match. Germline V gene data show CDR1 as SGHNT and CDR2 as YENEEA. This CDR3 region has 17 residues. The CDR3 DNA sequence: TGTGCCAGCAGCTTAGACCACCGACTAGCGGGAGACGCCGAGCAGTACTTC. Translation gives CASSLDHRLAGDAEQYF.

This clonotype was seen at least ten times. Germline and junction disagree at one end, which may indicate a read error. CDR3: CASSLGLTYGQYF. CDR3 nucleotide sequence: TGTGCCAGCAGTTTAGGCCTTACCTACGGGCAGTACTTC. J is TRBJ2-7 and V is TRBV28; D remains ambiguous. The CDR3 spans 13 residues. The germline gives CDR1 MDHEN, CDR2 SYDVKM.

This clonotype has at least ten counts. V usage is TRBV14 and J usage is TRBJ1-2; D is unresolved. Germline CDR1 and CDR2: SGHDN and FVKESK. The CDR3 extends over 16 amino acids. V lost 0 bases, J lost 7 bases, and 18 bases lay in between. DNA for the CDR3: TGTGCCAGCAGCCAAGATTCCACCCCATACATTGGTGGCTACACCTTC. Translation gives CASSQDSTPYIGGYTF.

The chain joins TRBV12-3 or TRBV12-4 to TRBJ1-1, with 9 bases matching TRBD1. Trimming removed 8 bases from V and 2 bases from J; junction bases left unmatched: 9. This CDR3 spans 15 amino acids. CDR3 protein: CASCVTTGGNTEAFF. The CDR3 DNA follows: TGTGCCAGCTGCGTAACGACAGGGGGTAACACTGAAGCTTTCTTT.

This clonotype came up many times. This chain links TRBV7-2 with TRBJ2-5; D is unclear. V lost 0 bases and J 1 base, leaving 6 bases between the germline ends. Per germline, CDR1 SGHTA and CDR2 FQGNSA. This CDR3 comprises 14 residues. The CDR3 reads CASSLAGFQETQYF. In DNA form, the CDR3 reads TGTGCCAGCAGCTTAGCGGGGTTCCAAGAGACCCAGTACTTC.